Following are 16 T cell receptor beta chains from one sample sequenced in a study of T cells in Graves' hyperthyroidism and ophthalmopathy. Amplification of TCR beta CDR3 regions was performed using RNA transcripts as template. When the TCR CDR3 underwent first-round RT-PCR, the HTBI primer set was used. TCRdb re-called the multiplex PCR reads through MiXCR, storing one row per CDR3 protein. This table holds about 640,000 distinct CDR3 sequences, 13% to 15% found once. The source material was blood. All receptors derive from a woman between 45 and 60 years old with Graves' ophthalmopathy.

This rearrangement joins TRBV12-3 or TRBV12-4 to TRBJ2-1; 8 positions match TRBD2. The CDR3 covers 14 residues. V was clipped by 7 bases and J by 5 bases; unmatched bases: 7. CDR3 coding DNA: TGTGCCAGCACCCAAGCGGGAGTCGACAATGAGCAGTTCTTC. Protein: CASTQAGVDNEQFF.

This clonotype was recorded at least ten times. V usage is TRBV5-1 and J usage is TRBJ2-1; D possibly corresponds to TRBD1 (5 bases). This CDR3 is built from 15 residues. Germline V gene sequence: CDR1 SGHRS, CDR2 YFSETQ. V gave up 0 bases and J gave up 7 bases, with 14 bases separating them. CDR3 DNA sequence: TGCGCCAGCAGCTTGGCGGCAGGGTATGGGAATGAGCAGTTCTTC. Its translation: CASSLAAGYGNEQFF.

This clonotype was counted ten times or more. The chain combines TRBV5-6 with TRBJ2-5; 7 nucleotides line up with TRBD2. The CDR3 is 15 residues long. Trimming took 0 bases from V and 6 from J; bases not matched to a gene: 8. Per germline, CDR1 SGHDT and CDR2 YYEEEE. The CDR3, as DNA: TGTGCCAGCAGCTTGGGGGGGAGGGCCGTCCAGACCCAGTACTTC. Translation: CASSLGGRAVQTQYF.

This clonotype was picked up many times. The V gene is TRBV2, the J gene TRBJ1-4, with TRBD1 matching 7 bases. The V segment lost 7 bases and the J segment 5 bases; nucleotides outside the gene matches: 7. Germline CDR1 reads SNHLY; CDR2 reads FYNNEI. The CDR3 totals 14 residues. The CDR3 is CASIKDRINEKLFF. The CDR3 region has the DNA TGTGCCAGCATTAAGGACAGGATAAATGAAAAACTGTTTTTT.

This clonotype was counted at least ten times. The V gene is TRBV20-1, the J gene TRBJ2-3, with 9 positions matching TRBD2. The CDR3 consists of 17 residues. The V and J ends lost 0 bases and 5 bases, in that order; junction bases with no gene match: 12. The germline CDR1 and CDR2 sequences are DFQATT and SNEGSKA (reference sequence). CDR3 DNA: TGCAGTGCTAGAGATTTGGTGTTGCGGGAGGGCCTAGATACGCAGTATTTT. Its protein is CSARDLVLREGLDTQYF.

This clonotype appeared many times. The CDR3 DNA reads TGTGCCAGCAGCCCCACGTCCCAAGACACTGAAGCTTTCTTT. This sequence encodes CASSPTSQDTEAFF. The chain is built from TRBV7-2 and TRBJ1-1, with D hard to call. The CDR3 is 14 amino acids. Germline V gene data show CDR1 as SGHTA and CDR2 as FQGNSA. V gave up 5 bases and J gave up 3 bases, with 13 bases separating them.

Many counts were recorded for this clonotype. The chain joins TRBV12-3 or TRBV12-4 to TRBJ1-4; D unclear. V was cut by 3 bases and J by 4 bases, with 9 bases left in between. This CDR3 has 14 residues. CDR3 sequence: CASSFGWSNEKLFF. The CDR3 bases are TGTGCCAGCAGTTTCGGGTGGAGTAATGAAAAACTGTTTTTT.

Ten or more counts support this clonotype. The V gene is TRBV20-1, the J gene TRBJ2-1; 14 nucleotides match TRBD2. There are 14 residues in the CDR3. The germline V gene has CDR1 DFQATT and CDR2 SNEGSKA (reference sequence). V lost 5 bases to trimming and J lost 7 bases; unmatched junction nucleotides: 4. The CDR3 loop reads CSAVGLAGENEQFF. The CDR3 nucleotides read TGCAGTGCTGTGGGACTAGCGGGAGAGAATGAGCAGTTCTTC.

This clonotype was seen ten or more times. The chain is built from TRBV20-1 and TRBJ2-7; 12 positions match TRBD1. The CDR3 has 14 residues. CDR1 and CDR2 from the germline V gene are DFQATT and SNEGSKA (reference sequence). V lost 4 bases and J lost 7; bases outside the gene matches: 8. The CDR3 sequence: CSATSRDRGREQYF. CDR3 coding DNA: TGCAGTGCTACGTCCCGGGACAGGGGGCGAGAGCAGTACTTC.

This sequence joins TRBV5-4 and TRBJ2-7, with D maybe TRBD2 (6 bases). The V end was cut by 4 bases, the J end by 0 bases, with 14 bases between. Germline V gene data show CDR1 as SGHNT and CDR2 as YYREEE (reference sequence). There are 15 residues in the CDR3. The CDR3 bases are TGTGCCAGCAGCGCCACTAGCTCCAGCTCCTACGAGCAGTACTTC. Translated: CASSATSSSSYEQYF.

The V and J genes are TRBV20-1 and TRBJ2-5; TRBD1 might be the D (5 bases). This CDR3 has 14 amino acids. Germline V gives CDR1 DFQATT, CDR2 SNEGSKA (reference sequence). V was cut by 0 bases and J by 4 bases, with 12 bases left in between. CDR3 coding DNA: TGCAGTGCTAGAGATCTTGTGGGGCGAGAGACCCAGTACTTC. Protein product: CSARDLVGRETQYF.

Ten or more counts support this clonotype. The chain joins TRBV28 to TRBJ2-2; D is possibly TRBD2 (6 bases). Trimming took off 7 bases at V and 3 bases at J, with 18 bases between the two ends. This CDR3 is built from 16 residues. The germline V gene encodes CDR1 MDHEN and CDR2 SYDVKM. The CDR3 nucleotides are TGTGCCAGCATTGAGCTAGGGACTGCTGACACCGGGGAGCTGTTTTTT. It yields the protein CASIELGTADTGELFF.

The CDR3 DNA reads as TGTGCCAGCAGCTTCGGGACAGGGGTTTCACCCCTCCACTTT. Amino acid sequence: CASSFGTGVSPLHF. The chain combines TRBV28 with TRBJ1-6, with 10 bases matching TRBD1. The ends lost 6 bases at V and 9 bases at J; junction bases unmatched: 5. Germline V gene lookup returns CDR1 MDHEN and CDR2 SYDVKM. This CDR3 has 14 residues. Full variable domain (remainder filled in from reference TRBV28 and TRBJ1-6): DVKVTQSSRYLVKRTGEKVFLECVQDMDHENMFWYRQDPGLGLRLIYFSYDVKMKEKGDIPEGYSVSREKKERFSLILESASTNQTSMYLCASSFGTGVSPLHFGNGTRLTVT.

The J gene is TRBJ2-1, the V gene TRBV6-4, with 7 bases fitting TRBD2. CDR1 MRHNA and CDR2 SNTAGT come from the germline V gene. The ends lost 2 bases at V and 7 bases at J; junction bases unmatched: 5. The CDR3 has 14 residues. The CDR3 loop reads CASSDLWGGNEQFF. The CDR3 coding sequence is TGTGCCAGCAGTGACCTTTGGGGGGGGAATGAGCAGTTCTTC.

J is TRBJ1-3 and V is TRBV10-3; D gene unclear. This CDR3 contains 12 residues. Trimming removed 0 bases at V and 7 bases at J, with 4 bases between. The V gene's germline CDR1 is ENHRY and CDR2 SYGVKD. The CDR3 loop reads CAISESRNTIYF. DNA for the CDR3: TGTGCCATCAGTGAGTCTCGCAACACCATATATTTT.

Many counts were recorded for this clonotype. CDR3 DNA sequence: TGCAGTGCTAGAGTCCATGTTTCAGAGACCCAGTACTTC. Its translation is CSARVHVSETQYF. The chain carries TRBV20-1 and TRBJ2-5; D is uncertain. CDR3 length: 13 residues. Germline CDR1 DFQATT, CDR2 SNEGSKA (reference sequence). Trimming cost V 1 base and J 4 bases, with 10 bases left between them.